The 16 T cell receptor beta chains given below trace back to one sample, sequenced in a study of cytotoxic CD8 clonotypes in ibrutinib-treated CLL. TCRdb's table, derived via immunoSEQ multiplex PCR, lists solely in-frame clones and lacks some. Of 35,000 to 55,000 clones in the sample, roughly 76% were seen once. The sequences come from PBMCs, collected after 12 months of ibrutinib treatment. These receptors originate from a human donor with chronic lymphocytic leukemia.

This chain links TRBV11-2 with TRBJ2-5; possibly TRBD2 for D (6 bases). V dropped 4 bases and J dropped 2 bases, with 14 bases sitting between them. The CDR3 runs to 15 residues. Germline V gene lookup returns CDR1 SGHAT and CDR2 FQNNGV. The CDR3 is CASSSPAGGQETQYF. DNA of the CDR3: TGTGCCAGCAGCTCACCGGCAGGAGGGCAAGAGACCCAGTACTTC.

The table lists this clone with a few counts. V and J are TRBV2 and TRBJ2-5; perhaps TRBD1 as D (6 bases). V was pared by 3 bases and J by 7 bases, with 18 bases between. This CDR3 has 15 residues. Germline V gives CDR1 SNHLY, CDR2 FYNNEI. In DNA, the CDR3 is TGTGCCAGCAGTGACAGGGGCTCGAGTTTTGGGACCCAGTACTTC. Its protein is CASSDRGSSFGTQYF. The full variable domain, its missing parts supplied by reference TRBV2 and TRBJ2-5, is EPEVTQTPSHQVTQMGQEVILRCVPISNHLYFYWYRQILGQKVEFLVSFYNNEISEKSEIFDDQFSVERPDGSNFTLKIRSTKLEDSAMYFCASSDRGSSFGTQYFGPGTRLLVL.

This clone was picked up a small number of times. The rearrangement links TRBV19 to TRBJ2-7; 8 bases agree with TRBD1. The V and J ends lost 3 bases and 5 bases, in that order; junction bases with no gene match: 6. This CDR3 region has 14 residues. Germline CDR1 reads LNHDA; CDR2 reads SQIVND (reference sequence). CDR3 protein: CASSMSQGGHEQYF. The CDR3 DNA reads TGTGCCAGTAGTATGTCACAGGGGGGACACGAGCAGTACTTC.

The chain recombines TRBV7-9 with TRBJ1-1; D perhaps matches TRBD1 (5 bases). Germline V gene data show CDR1 as SEHNR and CDR2 as FQNEAQ (reference sequence). The CDR3 sequence is 16 residues long. V dropped 1 base and J dropped 2 bases, with 14 bases sitting between them. CDR3 protein: CASSLGGQGVNTEAFF. The CDR3 DNA is TGTGCCAGCAGCTTAGGAGGGCAGGGCGTAAACACTGAAGCTTTCTTT. Drawing the rest from reference TRBV7-9 and TRBJ1-1, the complete variable domain is DTGVSQNPRHKITKRGQNVTFRCDPISEHNRLYWYRQTLGQGPEFLTYFQNEAQLEKSRLLSDRFSAERPKGSFSTLEIQRTEQGDSAMYLCASSLGGQGVNTEAFFGQGTRLTVV.

This chain uses TRBV11-2 with TRBJ1-4, with D possibly matching TRBD1 (5 bases). This CDR3 comprises 15 residues. Trimming left V 0 bases short and J 6 bases short, with 11 bases between. Germline assignment: CDR1 SGHAT and CDR2 FQNNGV. The CDR3 protein is CASSLESGGDEKLFF. CDR3 sequence (DNA): TGTGCCAGCAGCTTAGAGTCGGGGGGGGATGAAAAACTGTTTTTT.

The chain combines TRBV7-3 with TRBJ2-2; D is ambiguous. The CDR3 has 14 residues. Between the trimmed V and J ends, which lost 0 bases and 2 bases, there was a span of 4 bases. CDR1 is SGHTA, CDR2 FQGTGA, per germline. CDR3 DNA: TGTGCCAGCAGCTTAACCGGAAACACCGGGGAGCTGTTTTTT. It codes for CASSLTGNTGELFF.

This clone appeared a few times. The chain uses TRBV28 and TRBJ1-4; D is ambiguous. Per the germline V gene, CDR1 is MDHEN and CDR2 is SYDVKM. The CDR3 totals 12 residues. The germline V and J ends were trimmed by 5 bases and 10 bases, with 11 bases remaining between them. The CDR3 reads CASSEREGKLFF. In nucleotides, the CDR3 is TGTGCCAGCAGTGAACGGGAGGGAAAACTGTTTTTT. Full variable domain (rest looked up from reference TRBV28 and TRBJ1-4): DVKVTQSSRYLVKRTGEKVFLECVQDMDHENMFWYRQDPGLGLRLIYFSYDVKMKEKGDIPEGYSVSREKKERFSLILESASTNQTSMYLCASSEREGKLFFGSGTQLSVL.

This sequence joins TRBV5-4 and TRBJ2-2; a weak D match, TRBD1 (5 bases). The ends were cut back, 0 bases at V and 6 bases at J, with 6 bases in the middle. The CDR3 totals 13 residues. CDR1 SGHNT and CDR2 YYREEE come from the germline V gene (reference sequence). DNA for the CDR3: TGTGCCAGCAGCTTGGAACAGGCCGGGGAGCTGTTTTTT. This gives the protein CASSLEQAGELFF.

V gene TRBV7-2 combines with J gene TRBJ1-2; no firm D call. The germline CDR1 and CDR2 sequences are SGHTA and FQGNSA. Trimming stripped 4 bases from V and 5 bases from J, with 17 bases between. The CDR3 is 15 residues long. Written as DNA, the CDR3 is TGTGCCAGCAGCTCACCCCCCTCGTGGGGATATGGCTACACCTTC. Its translation is CASSSPPSWGYGYTF.

The chain uses TRBV5-4 and TRBJ1-2; 7 bases map to TRBD1. The V gene's germline CDR1 is SGHNT and CDR2 YYREEE (reference sequence). V lost 4 bases and J lost 3; bases outside the gene matches: 9. The CDR3 is 15 amino acids. CDR3 protein: CASSPVMTGYYGYTF. The DNA for the CDR3 is TGTGCCAGCAGCCCTGTGATGACAGGGTACTATGGCTACACCTTC. The full variable domain, its missing parts supplied by reference TRBV5-4 and TRBJ1-2, is ETGVTQSPTHLIKTRGQQVTLRCSSQSGHNTVSWYQQALGQGPQFIFQYYREEENGRGNFPPRFSGLQFPNYSSELNVNALELDDSALYLCASSPVMTGYYGYTFGSGTRLTVV.

The J gene is TRBJ1-4, the V gene TRBV14; no clear D gene. This CDR3 spans 15 amino acids. V was cut by 1 base and J by 6 bases, with 12 bases left in between. Germline loops: CDR1 SGHDN, CDR2 FVKESK. As DNA, the CDR3 is TGTGCCAGCAGCCAAGGACCGTGGCTGGATGAAAAACTGTTTTTT. Encoded protein: CASSQGPWLDEKLFF.

This clone was seen once. V and J are TRBV18 and TRBJ1-1; D is possibly TRBD1 (5 bases). The CDR3 runs to 16 residues. Trimming took off 1 base at V and 1 base at J, with 13 bases between the two ends. From germline, CDR1 is KGHSH and CDR2 LQKENI. The CDR3 loop reads CASSPRQRNKNTEAFF. The DNA for the CDR3 is TGTGCCAGCTCACCACGACAGAGAAATAAGAACACTGAAGCTTTCTTT. The entire variable domain, with the rest obtained from reference TRBV18 and TRBJ1-1, is as follows: NAGVMQNPRHLVRRRGQEARLRCSPMKGHSHVYWYRQLPEEGLKFMVYLQKENIIDESGMPKERFSAEFPKEGPSILRIQQVVRGDSAAYFCASSPRQRNKNTEAFFGQGTRLTVV.

The chain links TRBV19 to TRBJ1-4; no clear D gene. Per germline, CDR1 LNHDA and CDR2 SQIVND (reference sequence). V lost 5 bases and J 0 bases, leaving 7 bases between the germline ends. CDR3 length equals 14 residues. CDR3: CASSPRATNEKLFF. The CDR3 DNA reads as TGTGCCAGTAGTCCCCGGGCAACTAATGAAAAACTGTTTTTT. Full variable domain (outside the CDR3, taken from reference TRBV19 and TRBJ1-4): DGGITQSPKYLFRKEGQNVTLSCEQNLNHDAMYWYRQDPGQGLRLIYYSQIVNDFQKGDIAEGYSVSREKKESFPLTVTSAQKNPTAFYLCASSPRATNEKLFFGSGTQLSVL.

This clone turned up a few times. This rearrangement joins TRBV9 to TRBJ2-7; possibly TRBD1 or TRBD2 for D (5 bases each). V lost 3 bases to trimming and J lost 1 base, with 8 bases between them. The CDR3 totals 13 residues. Germline values: CDR1 SGDLS, CDR2 YYNGEE. Written as DNA, the CDR3 is TGTGCCAGCAGCGCGGGACCATCCTACGAGCAGTACTTC. Its translation: CASSAGPSYEQYF.

The chain uses TRBV5-1 and TRBJ1-4, with D possibly being TRBD1 (5 bases). V lost 0 bases to trimming and J lost 3 bases, with 15 bases between them. From germline, CDR1 is SGHRS and CDR2 YFSETQ. The CDR3 has 17 amino acids. CDR3: CASSLARLGGANEKLFF. The CDR3 nucleotides read TGCGCCAGCAGCTTGGCCCGCCTGGGGGGGGCTAATGAAAAACTGTTTTTT.

The chain carries TRBV5-1 and TRBJ1-2; D gene ambiguous. Germline CDR1 is SGHRS and CDR2 is YFSETQ. The CDR3 is made up of 17 amino acids. Trimming stripped 0 bases from V and 3 bases from J, with 18 bases between. The DNA for the CDR3 is TGCGCCAGCAGCTTGGAGCAGAAGCCCGGGAGCTACTATGGCTACACCTTC. It yields the protein CASSLEQKPGSYYGYTF.